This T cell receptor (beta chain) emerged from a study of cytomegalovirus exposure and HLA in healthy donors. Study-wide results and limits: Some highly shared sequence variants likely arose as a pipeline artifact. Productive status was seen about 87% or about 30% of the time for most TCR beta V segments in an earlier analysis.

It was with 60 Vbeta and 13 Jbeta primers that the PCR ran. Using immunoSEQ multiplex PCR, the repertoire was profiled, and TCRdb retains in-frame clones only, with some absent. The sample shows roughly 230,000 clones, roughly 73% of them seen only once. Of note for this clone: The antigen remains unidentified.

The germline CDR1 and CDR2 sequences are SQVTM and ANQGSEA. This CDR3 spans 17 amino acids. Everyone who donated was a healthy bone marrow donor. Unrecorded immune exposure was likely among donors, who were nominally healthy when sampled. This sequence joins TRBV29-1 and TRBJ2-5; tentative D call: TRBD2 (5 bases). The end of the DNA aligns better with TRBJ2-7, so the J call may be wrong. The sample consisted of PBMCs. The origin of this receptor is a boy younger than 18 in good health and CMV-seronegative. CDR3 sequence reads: CSVVSGGREGATYEQYF. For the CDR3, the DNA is TGCAGCGTTGTAAGTGGAGGCCGGGAAGGAGCCACCTACGAGCAGTACTTC.